This T cell receptor (beta chain) originates from a study of cytomegalovirus exposure and HLA in healthy donors. Overall study context: As released early, the data held roughly 85 million unique TCRs from HLA-typed donors.

The CDR3 length is 14 residues. The germline gives CDR1 SGHAT, CDR2 FQDESV (reference sequence). V lost 5 bases and J 8 bases, leaving 13 bases between the germline ends. The primer mix had 60 Vbeta and 13 Jbeta primers. Only in-frame clones appear in the TCRdb table, and some are missing; sequencing was by immunoSEQ multiplex PCR. The sample table sets out over 50,000 clones. Material: PBMCs. This TCR was recovered from a man aged 45-60 years in good health and CMV-seropositive. The genes are TRBV11-1 and TRBJ2-6, with a tentative D call TRBD1 (6 bases). CDR3 in DNA: TGTGCCAGCAGCCCCGAGACAGGTTCCAACGTCCTGACTTTC. This sequence encodes CASSPETGSNVLTF.